A selection of T cell receptor beta chains follows, all from one sample in a study of cytomegalovirus exposure and HLA in healthy donors. Clones were sequenced by immunoSEQ multiplex PCR, and TCRdb holds only the in-frame ones, with some missing. The table has under 150,000 clones, around 80% seen once. Sequenced material: PBMCs. Source of these receptors: a boy aged 2 to 10 in good health and CMV-seronegative. The CDR3 runs from the conserved cysteine through the conserved F or W. Each record gives: J gene, V gene, clone size, D gene, CDR3 DNA, CDR3 protein. A D gene is named only where the DNA matches it firmly. Size values are once, few and many counts, or a class for expanded clones, and some rows have none.

J: TRBJ1-2
V: TRBV5-4
size: -
D: TRBD1
DNA: TGTGCCAGCAGCTTGAACAGGGGGCAATATGGCTACACCTTC
CDR3: CASSLNRGQYGYTF

J: TRBJ2-7
V: TRBV7-9
size: -
D: TRBD1
DNA: TGTGCCAGCAGCTTCTACGACAGGGGCCTTCCCGAGCAGTACTTC
CDR3: CASSFYDRGLPEQYF

J: TRBJ2-2
V: TRBV6-1
size: -
D: TRBD2
DNA: TGTGCCAGCAGTGAGCTGGCGGGGGAGAGCACCGGGGAGCTGTTTTTT
CDR3: CASSELAGESTGELFF

J: TRBJ2-2
V: TRBV6-1
size: -
D: -
DNA: TGTGCCAGCAGTGGGCAGCTAGACACCGGGGAGCTGTTTTTT
CDR3: CASSGQLDTGELFF

J: TRBJ2-1
V: TRBV5-1
size: -
D: TRBD2
DNA: TGCGCCAGCAGCTTTGTAGCGGGAGGAAGCTCCTACAATGAGCAGTTCTTC
CDR3: CASSFVAGGSSYNEQFF

J: TRBJ2-2
V: TRBV6-1
size: -
D: -
DNA: TGTGCCAGCAGTGAAGCGCTGGAGGGTTCCGGGGAGCTGTTTTTT
CDR3: CASSEALEGSGELFF

J: TRBJ1-3
V: TRBV7-2
size: -
D: -
DNA: TGTGCCAGCAGCCGGGACACCACCTCTGGAAACACCATATATTTT
CDR3: CASSRDTTSGNTIYF

J: TRBJ2-4
V: TRBV7-9
size: -
D: -
DNA: TGTTCCAGCAGCCCCGGCGGGGGCCCGCTAGACTTC
CDR3: CSSSPGGGPLDF

J: TRBJ1-2
V: TRBV30
size: few
D: -
DNA: TGTGCCTGGTCCCGGAGTGCAGGGTTGGGCTACACCTTC
CDR3: CAWSRSAGLGYTF

J: TRBJ2-5
V: TRBV4-1
size: -
D: TRBD2
DNA: TGCGCCAGCAGCCATGAGGGGGCTAGCGGGGGTGGCCAAGAGACCCAGTACTTC
CDR3: CASSHEGASGGGQETQYF

J: TRBJ1-1
V: TRBV28
size: -
D: -
DNA: TGTGCCAGCAGTTTGGGCCTGCTGAACACTGAAGCTTTCTTT
CDR3: CASSLGLLNTEAFF

J: TRBJ1-2
V: TRBV28
size: -
D: -
DNA: TGTGCCAACTATGGGAACTATGGCTACACCTTC
CDR3: CANYGNYGYTF

J: TRBJ1-1
V: TRBV6-6
size: -
D: -
DNA: TGTGCCAGCAGTTACGGAGGCTTGGGCACTGAAGCTTTCTTT
CDR3: CASSYGGLGTEAFF

J: TRBJ2-1
V: TRBV4-3
size: -
D: -
DNA: TGCGCCAGCAGCCAAGGACTAGGGGACCACAATGAGCAGTTCTTC
CDR3: CASSQGLGDHNEQFF

J: TRBJ1-2
V: TRBV27
size: -
D: TRBD1
DNA: TGTGCCAGCAGTTTCGGGAAGCAGGGGGCGGAAACTAACTATGGCTACACCTTC
CDR3: CASSFGKQGAETNYGYTF

J: TRBJ1-1
V: TRBV5-8
size: once
D: -
DNA: TGTGCCAGCAGCTGGACAGTACTGAACACTGAAGCTTTCTTT
CDR3: CASSWTVLNTEAFF

J: TRBJ1-1
V: TRBV10-3
size: -
D: TRBD1
DNA: TGTGCCATCAGTGATATGGACAGGGACAGTGAAGCTTTCTTT
CDR3: CAISDMDRDSEAFF

J: TRBJ1-5
V: TRBV4-2
size: -
D: -
DNA: TGTGCCAGCAGCCAAGTGGAAGGGGATAGCAATCAGCCCCAGCATTTT
CDR3: CASSQVEGDSNQPQHF

J: TRBJ2-1
V: TRBV9
size: -
D: -
DNA: TGTGCCAGCAGCGACCGGGACAAGGACCTTGAGCAGTTCTTC
CDR3: CASSDRDKDLEQFF

J: TRBJ2-6
V: TRBV5-6
size: -
D: TRBD1
DNA: TGTGCCAGCAGATCCCTTCCGGGACAGGTCTTTGGGGCCAACGTCCTGACTTTC
CDR3: CASRSLPGQVFGANVLTF

J: TRBJ1-4
V: TRBV28
size: once
D: TRBD1
DNA: TGTGCCCTCTCGACAGGGGGGGAAAAACTGTTTTTT
CDR3: CALSTGGEKLFF

J: TRBJ2-1
V: TRBV27
size: -
D: -
DNA: TGTGCCAGCAGTACCATCGGACAGAACAATGAGCAGTTCTTC
CDR3: CASSTIGQNNEQFF

J: TRBJ1-1
V: TRBV7-2
size: few
D: -
DNA: TGTGCCAGCAGCTTAGGAATGCGACAGCGCAGTGCCTGGAACACTGAAGCTTTCTTT
CDR3: CASSLGMRQRSAWNTEAFF

J: TRBJ2-1
V: TRBV4-3
size: few
D: TRBD2
DNA: TGCGCCAGCAGCCCGGGGACTAGCGGGGGGTACAATGAGCAGTTCTTC
CDR3: CASSPGTSGGYNEQFF

J: TRBJ1-6
V: TRBV7-9
size: once
D: TRBD1
DNA: TGTGCCAGCAGCTCAGGGGGACAGCATAATTCACCCCTCCACTTT
CDR3: CASSSGGQHNSPLHF

J: TRBJ2-7
V: TRBV6-5
size: once
D: TRBD2
DNA: TGTGCCAGCAGTTACTCTGGGGGGGGGAGATACTACGAGCAGTACTTC
CDR3: CASSYSGGGRYYEQYF

J: TRBJ2-6
V: TRBV7-2
size: -
D: -
DNA: TGTGCCAGCAGCCGGAACTCTGGGGCCAACGTCCTGCTTTTC
CDR3: CASSRNSGANVLLF

J: TRBJ1-1
V: TRBV27
size: -
D: -
DNA: TGTGCCAGCAGTTTATTGGGGCCATACACTGAAGCTTTCTTT
CDR3: CASSLLGPYTEAFF

J: TRBJ2-1
V: TRBV5-8
size: -
D: -
DNA: TGTGCCAGCAGCACCAGGACGCAGGGCAATGAGCAGTTCTTC
CDR3: CASSTRTQGNEQFF

J: TRBJ1-6
V: TRBV10-3
size: few
D: TRBD1
DNA: TGTGCCATCAGTTCTTATACAGGGGATACTTCACCCCTCCACTTT
CDR3: CAISSYTGDTSPLHF

J: TRBJ2-3
V: TRBV11-2
size: once
D: -
DNA: TGTGCCAGCAGCTTAGGTCGTAGCGCTAGCACAGATACGCAGTATTTT
CDR3: CASSLGRSASTDTQYF

J: TRBJ2-1
V: TRBV7-9
size: -
D: TRBD2
DNA: TGTGCCAGCAGCCCTCAACTAGCGGGAGGGCCGCGTGAGCAGTTCTTC
CDR3: CASSPQLAGGPREQFF

J: TRBJ1-4
V: TRBV27
size: -
D: -
DNA: TGTGCCAGCAGTTTTTGGGGCCAGGGAGGCGAAAAACTGTTTTTT
CDR3: CASSFWGQGGEKLFF

J: TRBJ1-1
V: TRBV21-1
size: -
D: -
DNA: TGTGCCAGCAGCCCAGAGACAGGACTGAACACTGAAGCTTTCTTT
CDR3: CASSPETGLNTEAFF

J: TRBJ2-2
V: TRBV9
size: -
D: -
DNA: TGTGCCAGCAGCCCCCAAGGGGGGGCTACCGGGGAGCTGTTTTTT
CDR3: CASSPQGGATGELFF

J: TRBJ1-5
V: TRBV10-1
size: -
D: TRBD1
DNA: TGCGCCAGCAGTGAAGGACGGGACAGTTATAGCAATCAGCCCCAGCATTTT
CDR3: CASSEGRDSYSNQPQHF

J: TRBJ1-3
V: TRBV4-2
size: -
D: -
DNA: TGTGCCAGCAGCCACGACCAGGGAAGTCGCTCTGGAAACACCATATATTTT
CDR3: CASSHDQGSRSGNTIYF

J: TRBJ1-2
V: TRBV6-5
size: few
D: TRBD1
DNA: TGTGCCAGCAGGCCAGAAGGACAGGTTGTCGGTGGCTACACCTTC
CDR3: CASRPEGQVVGGYTF

J: TRBJ1-5
V: TRBV5-1
size: -
D: -
DNA: TGCGCCAGCAGCTTGGCCTATAATCAGCCCCAGCATTTT
CDR3: CASSLAYNQPQHF

J: TRBJ1-5
V: TRBV28
size: -
D: -
DNA: TGTGCCACTACAGGCCCCTATAGCAATCAGCCCCAGCATTTT
CDR3: CATTGPYSNQPQHF